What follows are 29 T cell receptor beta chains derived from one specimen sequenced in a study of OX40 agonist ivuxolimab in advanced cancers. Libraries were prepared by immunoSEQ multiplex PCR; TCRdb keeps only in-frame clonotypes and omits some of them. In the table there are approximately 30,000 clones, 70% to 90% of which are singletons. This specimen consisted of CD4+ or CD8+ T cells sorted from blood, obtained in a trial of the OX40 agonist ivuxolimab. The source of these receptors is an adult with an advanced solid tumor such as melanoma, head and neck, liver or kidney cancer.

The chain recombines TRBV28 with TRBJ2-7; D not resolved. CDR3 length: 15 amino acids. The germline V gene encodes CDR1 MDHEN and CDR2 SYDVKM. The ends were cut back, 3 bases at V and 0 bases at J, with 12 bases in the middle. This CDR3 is CASSFRVVYSYEQYF. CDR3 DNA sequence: TGTGCCAGCAGTTTCCGAGTTGTCTACTCCTACGAGCAGTACTTC. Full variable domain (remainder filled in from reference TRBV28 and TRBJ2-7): DVKVTQSSRYLVKRTGEKVFLECVQDMDHENMFWYRQDPGLGLRLIYFSYDVKMKEKGDIPEGYSVSREKKERFSLILESASTNQTSMYLCASSFRVVYSYEQYFGPGTRLTVT.

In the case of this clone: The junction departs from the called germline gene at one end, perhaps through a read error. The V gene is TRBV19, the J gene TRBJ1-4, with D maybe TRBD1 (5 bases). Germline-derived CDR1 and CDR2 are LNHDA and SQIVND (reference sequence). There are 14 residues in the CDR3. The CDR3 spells CASSVDSLFEKLFF. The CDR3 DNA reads TGTGCCAGTAGTGTAGACAGCCTATTTGAAAAACTGTTTTTT. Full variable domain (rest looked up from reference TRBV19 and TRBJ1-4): DGGITQSPKYLFRKEGQNVTLSCEQNLNHDAMYWYRQDPGQGLRLIYYSQIVNDFQKGDIAEGYSVSREKKESFPLTVTSAQKNPTAFYLCASSVDSLFEKLFFGSGTQLSVL.

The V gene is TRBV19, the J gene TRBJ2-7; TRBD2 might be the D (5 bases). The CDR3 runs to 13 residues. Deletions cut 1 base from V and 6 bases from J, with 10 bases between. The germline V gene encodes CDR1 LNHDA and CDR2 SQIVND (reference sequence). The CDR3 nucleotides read TGTGCCAGTAGTATAGTGGACTTTGCCGAGCAGTACTTC. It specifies CASSIVDFAEQYF. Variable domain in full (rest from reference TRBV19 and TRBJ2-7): DGGITQSPKYLFRKEGQNVTLSCEQNLNHDAMYWYRQDPGQGLRLIYYSQIVNDFQKGDIAEGYSVSREKKESFPLTVTSAQKNPTAFYLCASSIVDFAEQYFGPGTRLTVT.

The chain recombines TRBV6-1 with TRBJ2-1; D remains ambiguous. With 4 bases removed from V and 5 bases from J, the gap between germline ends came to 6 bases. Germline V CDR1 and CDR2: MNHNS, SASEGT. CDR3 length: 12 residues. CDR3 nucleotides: TGTGCCAGCAGTGGGGTAAACAATGAGCAGTTCTTC. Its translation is CASSGVNNEQFF.

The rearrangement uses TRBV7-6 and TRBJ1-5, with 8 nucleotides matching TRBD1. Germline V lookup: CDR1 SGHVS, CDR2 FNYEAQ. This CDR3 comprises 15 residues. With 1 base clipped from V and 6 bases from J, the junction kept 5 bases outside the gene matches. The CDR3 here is CASSLGTGRAQPQHF. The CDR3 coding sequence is TGTGCCAGCAGCTTAGGGACAGGGCGGGCTCAGCCCCAGCATTTT.

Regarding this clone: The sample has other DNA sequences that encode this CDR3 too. The CDR3 loop is CASSQGTSGETQYF. The CDR3 DNA sequence: TGTGCCAGCAGCCAGGGGACTAGCGGGGAGACCCAGTACTTC. The chain couples TRBV4-2 to TRBJ2-5, with TRBD2 matching over 12 bases. Germline CDR1 is LGHNA and CDR2 is YNFKEQ. The CDR3 spans 14 residues. V was clipped by 3 bases and J by 5 bases; unmatched bases: 1.

The CDR3 region is CASSLGGTYNEQFF. The CDR3 DNA is TGTGCCAGCAGCTTAGGGGGAACGTACAATGAGCAGTTCTTC. The chain combines TRBV11-3 with TRBJ2-1; D is unresolved. Germline V lookup: CDR1 SGHNT, CDR2 YENEEA. Trimming took off 1 base at V and 4 bases at J, with 8 bases between the two ends. CDR3 length: 14 residues. The complete variable domain, with remaining parts taken from reference TRBV11-3 and TRBJ2-1, reads EAGVVQSPRYKIIEKKQPVAFWCNPISGHNTLYWYLQNLGQGPELLIRYENEEAVDDSQLPKDRFSAERLKGVDSTLKIQPAELGDSAVYLCASSLGGTYNEQFFGPGTRLTVL.

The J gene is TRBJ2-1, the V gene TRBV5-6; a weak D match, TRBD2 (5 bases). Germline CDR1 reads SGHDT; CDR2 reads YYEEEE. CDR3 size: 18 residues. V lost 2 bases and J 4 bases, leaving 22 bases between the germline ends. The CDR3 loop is CASSLRVRGFGRYNEQFF. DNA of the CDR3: TGTGCCAGCAGCTTACGGGTCCGGGGTTTCGGTAGGTACAATGAGCAGTTCTTC.

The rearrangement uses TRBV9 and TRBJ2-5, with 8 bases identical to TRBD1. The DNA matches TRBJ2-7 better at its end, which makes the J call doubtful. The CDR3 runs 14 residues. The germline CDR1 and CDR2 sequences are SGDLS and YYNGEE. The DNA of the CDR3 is TGTGCCAGCAGCGTAGGGACAGGGCCTTACGAGCAGTACTTC. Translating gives CASSVGTGPYEQYF.

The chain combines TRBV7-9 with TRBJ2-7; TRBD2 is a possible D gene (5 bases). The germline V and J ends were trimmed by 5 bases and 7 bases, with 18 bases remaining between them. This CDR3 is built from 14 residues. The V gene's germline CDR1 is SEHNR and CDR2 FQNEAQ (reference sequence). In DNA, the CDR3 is TGTGCCAGCAGCCTGGACTCGGCCTCGAGGGAGCAGTACTTC. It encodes CASSLDSASREQYF.

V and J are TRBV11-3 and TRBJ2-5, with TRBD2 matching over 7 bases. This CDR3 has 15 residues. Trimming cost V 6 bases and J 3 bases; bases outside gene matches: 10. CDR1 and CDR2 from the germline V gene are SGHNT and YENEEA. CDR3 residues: CASSHKIGGKETQYF. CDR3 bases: TGTGCCAGCAGTCATAAGATCGGGGGGAAAGAGACCCAGTACTTC.

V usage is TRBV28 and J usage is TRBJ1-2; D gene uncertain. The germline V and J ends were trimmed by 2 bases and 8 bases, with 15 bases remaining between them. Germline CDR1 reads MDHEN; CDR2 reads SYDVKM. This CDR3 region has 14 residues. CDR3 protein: CASSLGVLRGGYTF. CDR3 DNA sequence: TGTGCCAGCAGTTTAGGAGTACTCCGGGGAGGCTACACCTTC.

CDR3 sequence: CAISDDSSYEQYF. The CDR3 DNA reads as TGTGCCATCAGTGACGACAGCTCCTACGAGCAGTACTTC. The chain links TRBV10-3 to TRBJ2-7, with a tentative D call TRBD1 (5 bases). The CDR3 is made up of 13 amino acids. The V and J ends lost 3 bases and 0 bases respectively, with 6 bases between them. The germline CDR1 and CDR2 sequences are ENHRY and SYGVKD.

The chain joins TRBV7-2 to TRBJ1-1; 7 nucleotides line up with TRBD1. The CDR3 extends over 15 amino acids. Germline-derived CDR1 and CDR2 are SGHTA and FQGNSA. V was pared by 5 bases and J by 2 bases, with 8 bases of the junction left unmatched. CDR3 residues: CASSLLDRLNTEAFF. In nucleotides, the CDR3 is TGTGCCAGCAGCCTCTTGGACAGGTTAAACACTGAAGCTTTCTTT. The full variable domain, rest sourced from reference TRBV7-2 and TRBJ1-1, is GAGVSQSPSNKVTEKGKDVELRCDPISGHTALYWYRQSLGQGLEFLIYFQGNSAPDKSGLPSDRFSAERTGGSVSTLTIQRTQQEDSAVYLCASSLLDRLNTEAFFGQGTRLTVV.

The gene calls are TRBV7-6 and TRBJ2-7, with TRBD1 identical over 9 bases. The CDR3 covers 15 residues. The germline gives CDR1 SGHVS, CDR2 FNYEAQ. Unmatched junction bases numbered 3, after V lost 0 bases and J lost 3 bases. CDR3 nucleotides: TGTGCCAGCAGCTTAGCGGACAGGGGTGTCTACGAGCAGTACTTC. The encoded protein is CASSLADRGVYEQYF.

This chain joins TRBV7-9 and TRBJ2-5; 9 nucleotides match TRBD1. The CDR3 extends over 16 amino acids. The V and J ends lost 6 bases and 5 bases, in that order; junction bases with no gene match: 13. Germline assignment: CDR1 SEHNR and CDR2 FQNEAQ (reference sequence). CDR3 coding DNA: TGTGCCAGCAGACCAAGGGCGGGACAGGGTTACGAGACCCAGTACTTC. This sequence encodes CASRPRAGQGYETQYF.

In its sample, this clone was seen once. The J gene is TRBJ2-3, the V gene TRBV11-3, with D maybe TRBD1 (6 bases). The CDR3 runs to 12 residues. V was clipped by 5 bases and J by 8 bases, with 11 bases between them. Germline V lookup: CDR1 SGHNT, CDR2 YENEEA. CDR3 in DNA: TGTGCCAGCAGCACAGGGTGGAGTACGCAGTATTTT. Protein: CASSTGWSTQYF.

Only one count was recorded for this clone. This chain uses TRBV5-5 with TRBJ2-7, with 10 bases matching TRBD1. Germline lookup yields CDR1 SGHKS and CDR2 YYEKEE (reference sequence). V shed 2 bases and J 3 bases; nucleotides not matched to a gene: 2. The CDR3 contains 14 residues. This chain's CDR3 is CASSFGQGGYEQYF. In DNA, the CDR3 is TGTGCCAGCAGCTTCGGACAGGGGGGCTACGAGCAGTACTTC.

The CDR3 sequence: CASSIGHGTSYEQYF. CDR3 bases: TGTGCCAGTAGTATAGGGCACGGGACCTCCTACGAGCAGTACTTC. The J gene is TRBJ2-7, the V gene TRBV19; D possibly uses TRBD1 or TRBD2 (5 bases each). The CDR3 is 15 amino acids. Trimming took 1 base from V and 0 from J, leaving 10 bases between them. CDR1 is LNHDA, CDR2 SQIVND, per germline (reference sequence).

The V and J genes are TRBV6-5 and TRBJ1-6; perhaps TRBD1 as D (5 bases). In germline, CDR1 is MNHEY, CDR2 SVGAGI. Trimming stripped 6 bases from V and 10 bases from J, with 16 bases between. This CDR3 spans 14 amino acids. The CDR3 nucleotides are TGTGCCAGCAGGTCCGGGAATGGGGCCTCACCCCTCCACTTT. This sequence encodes CASRSGNGASPLHF.

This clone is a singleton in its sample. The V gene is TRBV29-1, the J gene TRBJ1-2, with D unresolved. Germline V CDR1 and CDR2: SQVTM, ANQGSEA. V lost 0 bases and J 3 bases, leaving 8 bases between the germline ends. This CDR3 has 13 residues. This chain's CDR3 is CSVEDLADYGYTF. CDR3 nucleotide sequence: TGCAGCGTTGAAGATCTTGCAGACTATGGCTACACCTTC.

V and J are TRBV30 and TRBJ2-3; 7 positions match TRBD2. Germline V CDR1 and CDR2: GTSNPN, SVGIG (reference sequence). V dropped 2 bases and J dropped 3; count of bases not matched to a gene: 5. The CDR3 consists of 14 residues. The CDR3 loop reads CAWSWGGGTDTQYF. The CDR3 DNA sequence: TGTGCCTGGAGTTGGGGGGGAGGGACAGATACGCAGTATTTT.

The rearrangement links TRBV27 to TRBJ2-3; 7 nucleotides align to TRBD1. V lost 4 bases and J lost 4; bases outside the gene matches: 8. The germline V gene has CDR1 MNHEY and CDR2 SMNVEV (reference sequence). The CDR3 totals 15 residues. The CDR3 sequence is CASSSIPQGPDTQYF. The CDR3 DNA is TGTGCCAGCAGTTCGATTCCACAGGGGCCAGATACGCAGTATTTT.

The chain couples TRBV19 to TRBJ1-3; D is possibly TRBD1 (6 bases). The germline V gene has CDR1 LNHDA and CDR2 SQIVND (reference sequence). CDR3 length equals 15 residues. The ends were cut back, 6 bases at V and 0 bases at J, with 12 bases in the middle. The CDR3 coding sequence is TGTGCCAGTAGCACCGACAGGAGCTCTGGAAACACCATATATTTT. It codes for CASSTDRSSGNTIYF.

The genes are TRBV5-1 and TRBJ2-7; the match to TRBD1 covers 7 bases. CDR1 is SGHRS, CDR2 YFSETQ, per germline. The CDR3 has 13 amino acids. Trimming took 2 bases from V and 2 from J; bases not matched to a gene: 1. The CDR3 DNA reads TGCGCCAGCAGCTTCACAGGGGCCTACGAGCAGTACTTC. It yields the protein CASSFTGAYEQYF. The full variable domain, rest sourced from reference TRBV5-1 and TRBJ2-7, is KAGVTQTPRYLIKTRGQQVTLSCSPISGHRSVSWYQQTPGQGLQFLFEYFSETQRNKGNFPGRFSGRQFSNSRSEMNVSTLELGDSALYLCASSFTGAYEQYFGPGTRLTVT.

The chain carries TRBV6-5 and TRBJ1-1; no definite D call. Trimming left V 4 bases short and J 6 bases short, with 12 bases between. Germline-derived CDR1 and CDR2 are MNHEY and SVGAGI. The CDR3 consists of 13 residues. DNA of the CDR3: TGTGCCAGCAGTTTAGGAGGTTCCCCTGAAGCTTTCTTT. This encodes CASSLGGSPEAFF.

The CDR3 coding sequence is TGTGCCAGCAGTTTAGGGTTACATACCTCCTACGAGCAGTACTTC. Protein: CASSLGLHTSYEQYF. This chain joins TRBV27 and TRBJ2-7; unclear D gene. CDR1 is MNHEY and CDR2 is SMNVEV in the germline V gene (reference sequence). Trimming stripped 2 bases from V and 0 bases from J, with 11 bases between. The CDR3 has 15 residues.

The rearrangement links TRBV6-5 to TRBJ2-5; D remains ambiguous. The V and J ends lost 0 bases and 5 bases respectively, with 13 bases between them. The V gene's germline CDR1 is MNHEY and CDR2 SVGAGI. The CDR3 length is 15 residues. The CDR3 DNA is TGTGCCAGCAGTTACTCTAGGGCTTTTCGGGAGACCCAGTACTTC. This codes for CASSYSRAFRETQYF.

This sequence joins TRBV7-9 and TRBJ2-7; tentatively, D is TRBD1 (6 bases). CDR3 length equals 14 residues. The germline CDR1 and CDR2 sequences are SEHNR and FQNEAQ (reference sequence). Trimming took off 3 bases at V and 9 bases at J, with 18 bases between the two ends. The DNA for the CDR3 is TGTGCCAGCAGCTTCCGGACAGACGTAGTGGGGCAGTACTTC. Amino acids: CASSFRTDVVGQYF. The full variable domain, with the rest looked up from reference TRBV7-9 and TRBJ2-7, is DTGVSQNPRHKITKRGQNVTFRCDPISEHNRLYWYRQTLGQGPEFLTYFQNEAQLEKSRLLSDRFSAERPKGSFSTLEIQRTEQGDSAMYLCASSFRTDVVGQYFGPGTRLTVT.